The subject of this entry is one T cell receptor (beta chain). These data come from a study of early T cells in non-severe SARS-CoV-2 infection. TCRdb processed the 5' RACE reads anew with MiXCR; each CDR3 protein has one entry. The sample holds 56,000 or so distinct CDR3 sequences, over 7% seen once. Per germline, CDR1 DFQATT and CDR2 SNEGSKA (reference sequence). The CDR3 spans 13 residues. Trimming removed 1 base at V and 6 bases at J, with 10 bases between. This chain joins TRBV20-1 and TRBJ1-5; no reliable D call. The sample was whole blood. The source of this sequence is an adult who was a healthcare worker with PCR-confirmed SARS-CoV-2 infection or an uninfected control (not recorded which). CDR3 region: CSARGGVSQPQHF. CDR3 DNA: TGCAGTGCTAGAGGGGGAGTAAGTCAGCCCCAGCATTTT.